Shown below are 29 T cell receptor beta chains from a single sample sequenced in a study of T cells in Graves' hyperthyroidism and ophthalmopathy (dated 2019 in TCRdb). The library relied on multiplex PCR. The instrument was an Illumina HiSeq 2000. The TCR beta CDR3 regions were amplified from RNA transcripts. The TCR CDR3 was subjected to a first round of RT-PCR using the HTBI primer set and the Qiagen OneStep RT-PCR kit. TCRdb reprocessed the public reads (quality trimming at Q25 with fastp, clone calling with MiXCR) and kept in-frame beta chains. Each record represents a unique CDR3 protein, reported with the most common genes and DNA among its rows. Present in this sample are roughly 100,000 distinct CDR3 sequences, approximately 56% of which were seen just once. Roughly 27% of the sample goes to the ten largest clones. The material sequenced was blood. All receptors come from a woman in her 40s with Graves' hyperthyroidism.

J is TRBJ1-1 and V is TRBV12-3 or TRBV12-4; 9 bases fit TRBD1. The CDR3 runs 13 residues. J gave up 11 bases and V 6 bases, and 10 bases lay outside the gene matches. The DNA for the CDR3 is TGTGCCAGCAGCTTCGATAGGGACAGGGTGGCTTTCTTT. As protein: CASSFDRDRVAFF.

This clonotype was seen many times. V and J are TRBV20-1 and TRBJ2-7; D unclear. The V end lost 1 base, the J end lost 3 bases, and 7 bases lay between the germline ends. Germline CDR1 DFQATT, CDR2 SNEGSKA (reference sequence). The CDR3 spans 12 residues. The DNA for the CDR3 is TGCAGTGCTAGAGGGACCAACTACGAGCAGTACTTC. Protein product: CSARGTNYEQYF.

The chain links TRBV27 to TRBJ2-7; maybe TRBD2 (6 bases). The CDR3 has 14 residues. V was shortened by 3 bases and J by 2 bases, with 11 bases between the two germline ends. Germline V gene data show CDR1 as MNHEY and CDR2 as SMNVEV (reference sequence). The CDR3 here is CASSFLAKPYEQYF. CDR3 bases: TGTGCCAGCAGTTTTCTAGCGAAACCCTACGAGCAGTACTTC.

This clonotype appeared a few times. V and J are TRBV7-2 and TRBJ1-3, with 11 nucleotides matching TRBD1. The length of the CDR3 is 18 residues. J lost 4 bases, V lost 5 bases, and 13 bases had no gene match. Germline CDR1 is SGHTA and CDR2 is FQGNSA. Here the CDR3 DNA reads TGTGCCAGCAGCCAAGCGGGACAGGGGGGCCTGGGAGGAAACACCATATATTTT. Protein: CASSQAGQGGLGGNTIYF.

The chain combines TRBV9 with TRBJ2-7, with D unclear. Germline V gene sequence: CDR1 SGDLS, CDR2 YYNGEE. V dropped 4 bases and J dropped 0 bases, with 11 bases sitting between them. The CDR3 is made up of 14 amino acids. CDR3: CASSQEWSSYEQYF. The DNA for the CDR3 is TGTGCCAGCAGCCAAGAGTGGAGCTCCTACGAGCAGTACTTC.

This sequence joins TRBV10-3 and TRBJ2-2, with no clear D. CDR3 length equals 13 residues. The V and J ends lost 6 bases and 3 bases respectively, with 8 bases between them. The germline V gene encodes CDR1 ENHRY and CDR2 SYGVKD. The CDR3, as DNA: TGTGCCATCAGGGTGGAGTACACCGGGGAGCTGTTTTTT. Protein product: CAIRVEYTGELFF.

V gene TRBV9 combines with J gene TRBJ2-5, with D perhaps matching TRBD1 (6 bases). Germline V CDR1 and CDR2: SGDLS, YYNGEE. Trimming pared 3 bases from V and 7 bases from J, leaving 10 bases between. The CDR3 extends over 12 amino acids. This chain's CDR3 is CASSGRGGTQYF. The CDR3 nucleotides are TGTGCCAGCAGCGGTAGAGGGGGGACCCAGTACTTC.

This clonotype was picked up one time. The genes are TRBV7-3 and TRBJ2-5; 8 nucleotides line up with TRBD1. This CDR3 has 14 amino acids. The V gene end was trimmed by 6 bases and the J gene end by 2 bases; junction bases not matched to a gene: 5. Germline V gene data show CDR1 as SGHTA and CDR2 as FQGTGA. The CDR3 protein is CASSSDREQETQYF. CDR3 nucleotides: TGTGCCAGCAGTTCGGACAGGGAGCAAGAGACCCAGTACTTC.

In regard to this clonotype: The conserved phenylalanine or tryptophan normally closing the CDR3 is absent here, so this likely arose from a read error. It is unclear where the CDR3 begins or ends on the DNA, so no DNA is shown, and the CDR3 is as TCRdb lists it. The chain joins TRBV5-1 to TRBJ2-6. Ends included, the CDR3 has 9 residues. CDR1 SGHRS and CDR2 YFSETQ come from the germline V gene. CDR3 region: CASSLAWTD.

This clonotype has just one count. The V and J genes are TRBV7-9 and TRBJ1-5; D is undetermined. Looked up from germline, CDR1 is SEHNR and CDR2 is FQNEAQ (reference sequence). V was cut by 6 bases and J by 11 bases, with 14 bases left in between. The CDR3 runs to 12 residues. The CDR3 spells CASRADFETQHF. The DNA for the CDR3 is TGTGCCAGCAGAGCGGACTTCGAGACCCAGCATTTT.

This clonotype was recorded many times. CDR3 sequence (DNA): TGCAGCGTTGAAGTAGGCCCTAGGGTCCCAGCCACCTATGGCTACACCTTC. Encoded protein: CSVEVGPRVPATYGYTF. The chain joins TRBV29-1 to TRBJ1-2; no clear D gene. CDR1 is SQVTM and CDR2 is ANQGSEA in the germline V gene. There are 17 residues in the CDR3. V dropped 1 base and J dropped 4 bases, with 22 bases sitting between them.

V gene TRBV20-1 combines with J gene TRBJ2-5; 10 bases fit TRBD2. Germline CDR1 and CDR2: DFQATT and SNEGSKA (reference sequence). The length of the CDR3 is 13 residues. This CDR3 reads CSANGLAARTQYF. Here the CDR3 DNA reads TGCAGCGCGAACGGACTAGCGGCAAGGACCCAGTACTTC.

In regard to this clonotype: Since the CDR3 does not end with the conserved phenylalanine or tryptophan, this likely comes from a read error. It is unclear where the CDR3 begins or ends on the DNA, so no DNA is shown, and the CDR3 is as TCRdb lists it. The chain carries TRBV7-6 and TRBJ1-5; the table gives TRBD1 as D, unverified against the DNA. The CDR3 spans 14 residues, counting both ends. Germline CDR1 SGHVS, CDR2 FNYEAQ. The CDR3 sequence: CASSFGGQVSPSMV.

V gene TRBV12-3 or TRBV12-4 combines with J gene TRBJ2-5; TRBD1 is a possible D gene (7 bases). The CDR3 runs 17 residues. V was shortened by 5 bases and J by 9 bases, with 28 bases between the two germline ends. CDR3 protein: CASSLQGELTGGESQYF. The CDR3 DNA sequence: TGTGCCAGCAGTCTGCAGGGGGAGCTCACCGGGGGCGAGTCCCAGTACTTC.

This clonotype was recorded many times. The gene calls are TRBV5-1 and TRBJ1-2, with 8 bases fitting TRBD1. V trimming: 2 bases; J trimming: 2 bases; junction bases outside the gene matches: 2. CDR3 size: 14 residues. Germline CDR1 SGHRS, CDR2 YFSETQ. In DNA form, the CDR3 reads TGCGCCAGCAGCTTCTGGACAGGGAACTATGGCTACACCTTC. This codes for CASSFWTGNYGYTF.

The sample holds one count of this clonotype. The chain uses TRBV7-3 and TRBJ2-7; 9 nucleotides align to TRBD1. This CDR3 is 13 amino acids long. J gave up 7 bases and V 6 bases, and 7 bases lay outside the gene matches. The germline V gene encodes CDR1 SGHTA and CDR2 FQGTGA. For the CDR3, the DNA is TGTGCCAGCAGTTCGGACAGGGGTCTAGAGCAGTACTTC. It encodes CASSSDRGLEQYF.

The rearrangement links TRBV6-5 to TRBJ2-7; D is perhaps TRBD1 (5 bases). The germline V gene has CDR1 MNHEY and CDR2 SVGAGI. With 0 bases removed from V and 7 bases from J, the gap between germline ends came to 10 bases. The CDR3 runs 13 residues. DNA of the CDR3: TGTGCCAGCAGTTACTCAGGGGTGTGGGAGCAGTACTTC. Amino acid sequence: CASSYSGVWEQYF.

This clonotype appeared many times. The chain combines TRBV7-9 with TRBJ2-6; D call uncertain. CDR3 length: 14 residues. V gave up 6 bases and J gave up 2 bases, with 8 bases separating them. Germline CDR1 reads SEHNR; CDR2 reads FQNEAQ (reference sequence). This chain's CDR3 is CASSRRAGANVLTF. The CDR3 region has the DNA TGTGCCAGCAGTCGCCGGGCTGGGGCCAACGTCCTGACTTTC.

In this sample, this clonotype turned up a few times. The chain links TRBV27 to TRBJ2-2; D is undetermined. The CDR3 has 12 amino acids. CDR1 and CDR2 from the germline V gene are MNHEY and SMNVEV (reference sequence). V lost 6 bases and J 2 bases, leaving 4 bases between the germline ends. The CDR3 nucleotides read TGTGCCAGCAGCGAAAACACCGGGGAGCTGTTTTTT. As protein: CASSENTGELFF.

This clonotype appeared many times. The chain employs TRBV7-2 and TRBJ2-7; tentatively, D is TRBD1 (6 bases). This CDR3 comprises 13 residues. The germline CDR1 and CDR2 sequences are SGHTA and FQGNSA. V was clipped by 5 bases and J by 2 bases, with 10 bases between them. The CDR3 sequence: CASSRGHAYEQYF. Written as DNA, the CDR3 is TGTGCCAGCAGCCGGGGACATGCCTACGAGCAGTACTTC.

In this sample, this clonotype turned up once. The DNA for the CDR3 is TGCAGTGCTAGGCGGGGAGGCAATCAGCCCCAGCATTTT. The encoded protein is CSARRGGNQPQHF. V and J are TRBV20-1 and TRBJ1-5; no reliable D call. V was cut by 3 bases and J by 2 bases, with 8 bases left in between. In germline, CDR1 is DFQATT, CDR2 SNEGSKA (reference sequence). This CDR3 has 13 residues.

With respect to this clonotype: In this CDR3 the conserved last residue, phenylalanine or tryptophan, is missing, so a read error is likely. V and J are TRBV2 and TRBJ2-7, with D unresolved. The CDR3 has 14 amino acids. Germline values: CDR1 SNHLY, CDR2 FYNNEI. V was clipped by 5 bases and J by 2 bases, with 13 bases between them. The CDR3 is CASSLSPSPYEQYL. Written as DNA, the CDR3 is TGTGCCAGCAGTTTATCGCCCAGCCCCTACGAGCAGTACCTC.

The gene calls are TRBV20-1 and TRBJ1-1; D uncertain. Trimming removed 2 bases at V and 5 bases at J, with 6 bases between. Per the germline V gene, CDR1 is DFQATT and CDR2 is SNEGSKA (reference sequence). The CDR3 is 11 amino acids. CDR3 protein: CSARRRTEAFF. The CDR3 DNA sequence: TGCAGTGCTAGAAGGAGAACTGAAGCTTTCTTT.

This clonotype was found a few times. V gene TRBV7-9 combines with J gene TRBJ1-5; 7 nucleotides align to TRBD1. Germline CDR1 reads SEHNR; CDR2 reads FQNEAQ (reference sequence). CDR3 length: 15 amino acids. V lost 6 bases and J lost 6; bases outside the gene matches: 11. The CDR3 spells CASRSRQGRVQPQHF. The CDR3 DNA follows: TGTGCCAGCAGGTCCCGACAGGGACGAGTTCAGCCCCAGCATTTT.

The V call is TRBV20-1, the J call TRBJ2-5, with D perhaps matching TRBD1 (6 bases). CDR1 DFQATT and CDR2 SNEGSKA come from the germline V gene (reference sequence). V was trimmed by 5 bases and J by 5 bases, leaving 18 bases between them. This CDR3 is built from 14 residues. The CDR3, as DNA: TGCAGTGCTCCTCCAGGGGCAGCAGGCGAGACCCAGTACTTC. Translating gives CSAPPGAAGETQYF.

The rearrangement joins TRBV29-1 to TRBJ2-3, with 8 positions matching TRBD2. Trimming cost V 4 bases and J 5 bases; bases outside gene matches: 5. The CDR3 extends over 13 amino acids. The germline CDR1 and CDR2 sequences are SQVTM and ANQGSEA. The CDR3 is CSVVSGGEDTQYF. DNA for the CDR3: TGCAGCGTTGTCTCGGGAGGGGAAGATACGCAGTATTTT.

This clonotype has just one count. J is TRBJ1-3 and V is TRBV15; D call uncertain. The germline CDR1 and CDR2 sequences are LNHNV and YYDKDF (reference sequence). The CDR3 runs to 16 residues. The ends were cut back, 11 bases at V and 0 bases at J, with 20 bases in the middle. CDR3 sequence: CAGSYSGAFSGNTIYF. In nucleotides, the CDR3 is TGTGCCGGCAGTTACTCAGGCGCATTCTCTGGAAACACCATATATTTT.

This clonotype was recorded a few times. The chain is built from TRBV25-1 and TRBJ1-1; 7 bases map to TRBD1. V was pared by 6 bases and J by 1 base, with 2 bases of the junction left unmatched. Germline V gene lookup returns CDR1 MGHDK and CDR2 SYGVNS. This CDR3 spans 13 amino acids. CDR3 in amino acids: CASRGQANTEAFF. The DNA for the CDR3 is TGTGCCAGCAGAGGACAGGCGAACACTGAAGCTTTCTTT.

The genes are TRBV20-1 and TRBJ1-1; D perhaps matches TRBD1 (6 bases). Germline CDR1 is DFQATT and CDR2 is SNEGSKA (reference sequence). Trimming pared 1 base from V and 3 bases from J, leaving 15 bases between. The CDR3 length is 15 residues. The CDR3 is CSARVGGRWDTEAFF. The CDR3 DNA reads TGCAGTGCTAGAGTGGGGGGGCGGTGGGACACTGAAGCTTTCTTT.